The entry below gives a single TCR beta chain sequence along with its context. No antigen is known for it. This sample was taken from a study of cytomegalovirus exposure and HLA in healthy donors. Study observations and caveats: It emerged from a later analysis that several of the most significant clusters appeared to be linked to common viral pathogens. The dataset shows that most TCR sequences were rare, while some public TCRs occurred in many donors.

In the PCR, 60 Vbeta and 13 Jbeta primers were used. Assay used: immunoSEQ multiplex PCR; TCRdb lists only in-frame clones, some missing. The sample has approximately 170,000 clones; 55% to 65% are singletons. V was clipped by 2 bases and J by 3 bases, with 10 bases between them. Germline V CDR1 and CDR2: SGHNT, YYREEE (reference sequence). CDR3 length equals 14 residues. The rearrangement links TRBV5-4 to TRBJ2-3, with D unclear. Source material: PBMCs. The sequence was collected from a man aged 40-50 years in good health and CMV-seronegative. The CDR3 bases are TGTGCCAGCAGCTTAATCACGGAGACAGATACGCAGTATTTT. This gives the protein CASSLITETDTQYF.